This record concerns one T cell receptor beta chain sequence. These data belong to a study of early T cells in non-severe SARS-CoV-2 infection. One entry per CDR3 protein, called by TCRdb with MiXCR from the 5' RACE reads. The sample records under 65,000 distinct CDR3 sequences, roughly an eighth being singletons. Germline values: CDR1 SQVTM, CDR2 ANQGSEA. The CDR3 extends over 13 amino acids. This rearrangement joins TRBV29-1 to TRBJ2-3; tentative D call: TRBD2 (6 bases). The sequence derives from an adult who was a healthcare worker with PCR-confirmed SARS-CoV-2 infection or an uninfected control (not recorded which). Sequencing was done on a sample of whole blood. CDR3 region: CPSGETGEDTQYF. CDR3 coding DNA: TGCCCATCGGGGGAGACTGGCGAGGATACGCAGTATTTT.